The 23 T cell receptor beta chains given below trace back to one sample, sequenced in a study of control samples from healthy donors and cancer patients. The table came from immunoSEQ multiplex PCR; TCRdb's copy has only in-frame clones and leaves some out. The data show 390,000 or so clones, 90% seen once. Sequenced material: PBMCs. The receptor set was obtained from a man aged 40-50 years with head and neck cancer.

Concerning this clone itself: Other DNA sequences in this specimen translate into the identical CDR3. This sequence joins TRBV30 and TRBJ1-2; D gene ambiguous. V was trimmed by 3 bases and J by 1 base, leaving 6 bases between them. CDR1 is GTSNPN, CDR2 SVGIG, per germline (reference sequence). CDR3 size: 12 residues. The CDR3 nucleotides are TGTGCCTGGAGCGGCAGTAACTATGGCTACACCTTC. Protein product: CAWSGSNYGYTF.

V is TRBV24-1 and J is TRBJ2-3; 13 bases are shared with TRBD2. In germline, CDR1 is KGHDR, CDR2 SFDVKD. The CDR3 runs to 21 residues. With 5 bases clipped from V and 4 bases from J, the junction kept 20 bases outside the gene matches. CDR3 nucleotides: TGTGCCACCAGTGGTGACAGGTGGGATACTAGCGGGGGGGCCGAGCCAGATACGCAGTATTTT. Translated: CATSGDRWDTSGGAEPDTQYF.

J is TRBJ2-2 and V is TRBV7-6, with 9 bases lining up with TRBD2. The CDR3 runs 16 residues. The V segment lost 4 bases and the J segment 0 bases; nucleotides outside the gene matches: 3. In germline, CDR1 is SGHVS, CDR2 FNYEAQ. This CDR3 is CASSSRLAANTGELFF. In nucleotides, the CDR3 is TGTGCCAGCAGCTCCCGACTAGCGGCGAACACCGGGGAGCTGTTTTTT.

This chain uses TRBV7-2 with TRBJ2-1; TRBD1 agrees at 8 bases. The CDR3 contains 15 residues. Germline V CDR1 and CDR2: SGHTA, FQGNSA. After removal of 5 bases from V and 4 bases from J, the junction contained 7 bases not matched to a gene. The CDR3 spells CASSPAGGAYNEQFF. The CDR3 DNA follows: TGTGCCAGCAGCCCGGCAGGGGGCGCTTACAATGAGCAGTTCTTC. The full variable domain, rest sourced from reference TRBV7-2 and TRBJ2-1, is GAGVSQSPSNKVTEKGKDVELRCDPISGHTALYWYRQSLGQGLEFLIYFQGNSAPDKSGLPSDRFSAERTGGSVSTLTIQRTQQEDSAVYLCASSPAGGAYNEQFFGPGTRLTVL.

The chain couples TRBV6-2 or TRBV6-3 to TRBJ2-7, with 7 bases identical to TRBD2. The V gene's germline CDR1 is MNHEY and CDR2 SVGEGT. There are 14 residues in the CDR3. The junction had 10 bases not matched to a gene; V was cut back by 5 bases and J by 6 bases. The CDR3 DNA reads as TGTGCCAGCAGTGTCCCCGGGAGGCATAGCGAGCAGTACTTC. It yields the protein CASSVPGRHSEQYF.

This clone was found a few times. V gene TRBV5-1 combines with J gene TRBJ2-7, with no clear D. The CDR3 totals 15 residues. CDR1 SGHRS and CDR2 YFSETQ come from the germline V gene. Trimming took off 0 bases at V and 2 bases at J, with 12 bases between the two ends. The CDR3 region is CASSLDLGVPYEQYF. In nucleotides, the CDR3 is TGCGCCAGCAGCTTGGATCTTGGGGTCCCCTACGAGCAGTACTTC.

The CDR3 sequence: CSVEGGDSGREQYF. The CDR3 coding sequence is TGCAGCGTTGAAGGGGGGGACAGCGGCCGCGAGCAGTACTTC. The chain has TRBV29-1 and TRBJ2-7; the D gene is possibly TRBD1 (7 bases). This CDR3 is 14 amino acids long. Germline CDR1 reads SQVTM; CDR2 reads ANQGSEA. Trimming removed 1 base from V and 6 bases from J, with 16 bases in between.

This clone has only a few counts. Here the CDR3 DNA reads TGTGCCAGCAGCTTAGTAACAGGGATAAAGGATGGCTACACCTTC. Translating gives CASSLVTGIKDGYTF. This chain joins TRBV13 and TRBJ1-2, with D maybe TRBD1 (6 bases). This CDR3 comprises 15 residues. V gave up 1 base and J gave up 6 bases, with 15 bases separating them. In germline, CDR1 is PRHDT, CDR2 FYEKMQ (reference sequence). Filled out from reference TRBV13 and TRBJ1-2, the complete variable domain reads AAGVIQSPRHLIKEKRETATLKCYPIPRHDTVYWYQQGPGQDPQFLISFYEKMQSDKGSIPDRFSAQQFSDYHSELNMSSLELGDSALYFCASSLVTGIKDGYTFGSGTRLTVV.

The rearrangement joins TRBV11-2 to TRBJ1-5; D not resolved. Germline values: CDR1 SGHAT, CDR2 FQNNGV. The V end was cut by 5 bases, the J end by 1 base, with 12 bases between. The CDR3 runs to 15 residues. The CDR3 DNA sequence: TGTGCCAGCAGCCTAGGAGTAGGAAGCAATCAGCCCCAGCATTTT. Amino acids: CASSLGVGSNQPQHF. The full variable domain, rest sourced from reference TRBV11-2 and TRBJ1-5, is EAGVAQSPRYKIIEKRQSVAFWCNPISGHATLYWYQQILGQGPKLLIQFQNNGVVDDSQLPKDRFSAERLKGVDSTLKIQPAKLEDSAVYLCASSLGVGSNQPQHFGDGTRLSIL.

The CDR3 DNA is TGTGCCAGCACGCAGACGGAGAGCTCCTACGAGCAGTACTTC. Protein: CASTQTESSYEQYF. The gene calls are TRBV2 and TRBJ2-7; D not resolved. Trimming removed 7 bases from V and 0 bases from J, with 13 bases in between. This CDR3 comprises 14 residues. The V gene's germline CDR1 is SNHLY and CDR2 FYNNEI. Together with reference TRBV2 and TRBJ2-7, the CDR3 gives the full variable domain: EPEVTQTPSHQVTQMGQEVILRCVPISNHLYFYWYRQILGQKVEFLVSFYNNEISEKSEIFDDQFSVERPDGSNFTLKIRSTKLEDSAMYFCASTQTESSYEQYFGPGTRLTVT.

This clone was detected once. The chain combines TRBV27 with TRBJ2-3; a weak D match, TRBD2 (5 bases). Looked up from germline, CDR1 is MNHEY and CDR2 is SMNVEV (reference sequence). Trimming shortened V by 4 bases and J by 12 bases, and 14 bases separated the two germline ends. The CDR3 runs to 12 residues. CDR3 nucleotide sequence: TGTGCCAGCAGTTCCGGACCCTCGGGACAGTATTTT. It codes for CASSSGPSGQYF.

The table lists this clone with a count of one. The genes are TRBV12-5 and TRBJ2-7; 7 bases agree with TRBD1. V shed 6 bases, J shed 0 bases, and the junction held 8 bases outside the gene matches. This CDR3 is built from 15 residues. CDR1 is LGHNT, CDR2 FRNRAP, per germline. CDR3 sequence reads: CASGSGQTSSYEQYF. CDR3 DNA: TGTGCTAGTGGCTCGGGACAGACGAGCTCCTACGAGCAGTACTTC.

This clone was observed a single time. This chain connects TRBV7-9 to TRBJ2-7, with TRBD1 identical over 12 bases. The CDR3 runs to 15 residues. The V segment lost 2 bases and the J segment 5 bases; nucleotides outside the gene matches: 4. Germline values: CDR1 SEHNR, CDR2 FQNEAQ (reference sequence). The CDR3 loop is CASSLSGTGGNEQYF. The CDR3 DNA sequence: TGTGCCAGCAGCTTATCCGGGACAGGGGGCAACGAGCAGTACTTC.

A remark on this clone: The same CDR3 also results from other DNA sequences found in this sample. The chain joins TRBV7-2 to TRBJ2-7; 10 bases agree with TRBD1. The CDR3 runs 13 residues. V lost 5 bases and J lost 3; bases outside the gene matches: 1. The germline V gene encodes CDR1 SGHTA and CDR2 FQGNSA. The CDR3 spells CASSRDRGYEQYF. The CDR3 nucleotides read TGTGCCAGCAGCAGGGACAGGGGCTACGAGCAGTACTTC.

CDR3: CASSMWDRGLIQPQHF. In DNA, the CDR3 is TGTGCCAGTAGTATGTGGGACAGGGGGTTGATCCAGCCCCAGCATTTT. The gene calls are TRBV19 and TRBJ1-5; 11 bases agree with TRBD1. This CDR3 region has 16 residues. With 3 bases clipped from V and 7 bases from J, the junction kept 8 bases outside the gene matches. Per the germline V gene, CDR1 is LNHDA and CDR2 is SQIVND (reference sequence).

The chain is built from TRBV4-3 and TRBJ1-1; D perhaps matches TRBD1 (5 bases). This CDR3 comprises 14 residues. The ends were cut back, 0 bases at V and 4 bases at J, with 9 bases in the middle. Germline V CDR1 and CDR2: LGHNA, YSLEER. CDR3 protein: CASSQDRASTEAFF. The CDR3 DNA reads TGCGCCAGCAGCCAAGACAGGGCTAGCACTGAAGCTTTCTTT.

A single count supports this clone. This rearrangement joins TRBV19 to TRBJ1-2; D not certain. The CDR3 is made up of 14 amino acids. With 7 bases removed from V and 4 bases from J, the gap between germline ends came to 16 bases. CDR1 and CDR2 (germline): LNHDA, SQIVND (reference sequence). The CDR3 here is CASKVFSTAYGYTF. CDR3 bases: TGTGCCAGTAAGGTCTTCTCGACGGCCTATGGCTACACCTTC.

The chain is built from TRBV6-5 and TRBJ1-2, with D perhaps matching TRBD1 (6 bases). The CDR3 contains 15 residues. The germline V gene has CDR1 MNHEY and CDR2 SVGAGI. Deletions cut 3 bases from V and 4 bases from J, with 15 bases between. The CDR3 reads CASSYSIGRGYGYTF. The CDR3 DNA sequence: TGTGCCAGCAGTTATTCCATTGGCAGGGGCTATGGCTACACCTTC.

This CDR3 reads CASSDTDTQYF. CDR3 nucleotides: TGTGCCAGCAGCGACACAGATACGCAGTATTTT. The J gene is TRBJ2-3, the V gene TRBV9; D not resolved. V lost 3 bases and J 2 bases, leaving 1 base between the germline ends. The CDR3 spans 11 residues. Germline CDR1 reads SGDLS; CDR2 reads YYNGEE. Based on the CDR3 plus reference TRBV9 and TRBJ2-3, the full variable domain is DSGVTQTPKHLITATGQRVTLRCSPRSGDLSVYWYQQSLDQGLQFLIQYYNGEERAKGNILERFSAQQFPDLHSELNLSSLELGDSALYFCASSDTDTQYFGPGTRLTVL.

This clone was observed a single time. This CDR3 reads CASSLQGRSSYNSPLHF. In DNA form, the CDR3 reads TGTGCCAGTAGTCTACAGGGAAGGAGCTCCTATAATTCACCCCTCCACTTT. The chain has TRBV19 and TRBJ1-6; D is possibly TRBD1 (6 bases). CDR1 LNHDA and CDR2 SQIVND come from the germline V gene (reference sequence). Trimming removed 5 bases at V and 0 bases at J, with 14 bases between. This CDR3 spans 17 amino acids.

V usage is TRBV5-6 and J usage is TRBJ1-1; the D is unclear. This CDR3 has 12 amino acids. The V gene lost 0 bases and the J gene lost 4 bases, with 4 bases spanning the gap. The germline CDR1 and CDR2 sequences are SGHDT and YYEEEE. CDR3 DNA sequence: TGTGCCAGCAGCTTGGACGGCACTGAAGCTTTCTTT. Residues: CASSLDGTEAFF.

This chain connects TRBV5-1 to TRBJ2-5, with 10 positions matching TRBD2. The ends lost 3 bases at V and 1 base at J; junction bases unmatched: 3. This CDR3 has 15 residues. The germline V gene encodes CDR1 SGHRS and CDR2 YFSETQ. CDR3 coding DNA: TGCGCCAGCAGCTCGACTAGCGGGCCCCAAGAGACCCAGTACTTC. This codes for CASSSTSGPQETQYF.

The chain recombines TRBV28 with TRBJ1-3; D remains ambiguous. The V end was cut by 5 bases, the J end by 2 bases, with 16 bases between. Germline values: CDR1 MDHEN, CDR2 SYDVKM. The CDR3 is 16 residues long. DNA of the CDR3: TGTGCCAGCAGTACCGGGCCCCTGGATCCTGGAAACACCATATATTTT. Translation: CASSTGPLDPGNTIYF.